At least ten counts were recorded for the clone carrying this TCR beta chain. What it recognizes is unknown. Unique molecular identifiers (one per individual cDNA molecule) were attached. TCRdb recomputed calls from the 5' RACE reads with MiXCR, one row per CDR3 protein. In the table there are tens of thousands of distinct CDR3 sequences, around 6.1% of which are singletons. This record comes from a study of early T cells in non-severe SARS-CoV-2 infection. Across the study: RNA in bulk from unsorted whole blood was sequenced, and chains were unpaired. Study findings and constraints: Anti-spike CD8 responses were favored by VDJdb matching, which missed private and CD4 specificities.

Looked up from germline, CDR1 is MNHNS and CDR2 is SASEGT. This CDR3 is 14 amino acids long. V was shortened by 5 bases and J by 0 bases, with 8 bases between the two germline ends. The chain is built from TRBV6-1 and TRBJ1-3; D possibly corresponds to TRBD1 (5 bases). The source of this sequence is an adult who was a healthcare worker with PCR-confirmed SARS-CoV-2 infection or an uninfected control (not recorded which). The starting material was whole blood, obtained at baseline. The DNA of the CDR3 is TGTGCCAGCAGTACAGGTCACTCTGGAAACACCATATATTTT. Translated: CASSTGHSGNTIYF.